The 29 T cell receptor beta chains below come from one sample, sequenced in a study of blood T cell repertoires in COVID-19. Data came from immunoSEQ multiplex PCR; TCRdb stores just in-frame clones and leaves some out. The repertoire holds approximately 150,000 clones, with around 89% as singletons. Material: peripheral blood. The receptors derive from a man aged 45-65 years with active or convalescent COVID-19.

The V call is TRBV6-4, the J call TRBJ2-1; D is perhaps TRBD1 (5 bases). This CDR3 is 17 amino acids long. V was cut by 4 bases and J by 5 bases, with 21 bases left in between. Germline-derived CDR1 and CDR2 are MRHNA and SNTAGT. The DNA for the CDR3 is TGTGCCAGCAGTGTAACTATTCTAGGAGCAGGGAACAATGAGCAGTTCTTC. Translation: CASSVTILGAGNNEQFF.

The chain has TRBV27 and TRBJ2-3; the match to TRBD1 covers 8 bases. CDR1 and CDR2 from the germline V gene are MNHEY and SMNVEV (reference sequence). CDR3 length equals 13 residues. With V trimmed by 7 bases and J by 4 bases, 4 bases remained unmatched. Here the CDR3 reads CASKKQGADTQYF. DNA for the CDR3: TGTGCCAGCAAAAAACAGGGGGCAGATACGCAGTATTTT.

The chain links TRBV5-1 to TRBJ2-7; TRBD1 matches at 8 bases. This CDR3 contains 14 residues. The germline V gene has CDR1 SGHRS and CDR2 YFSETQ. V dropped 2 bases and J dropped 2; count of bases not matched to a gene: 3. The CDR3 bases are TGCGCCAGCAGCTTTGACAGGGGACCCTACGAGCAGTACTTC. This codes for CASSFDRGPYEQYF.

The chain has TRBV6-6 and TRBJ1-1; D is unclear. CDR1 is MNHNY, CDR2 SVGAGI, per germline (reference sequence). V was clipped by 5 bases and J by 1 base, with 5 bases between them. CDR3 length equals 12 residues. CDR3 sequence: CASSLKNTEAFF. The DNA of the CDR3 is TGTGCCAGCAGTCTCAAGAACACTGAAGCTTTCTTT.

This chain uses TRBV7-8 with TRBJ2-7, with unresolved D. The CDR3 has 11 residues. V was pared by 4 bases and J by 4 bases, with 5 bases between. The germline CDR1 and CDR2 sequences are SGHVS and FQNEAQ. The CDR3 region is CASSSPYEQYF. DNA for the CDR3: TGTGCCAGCAGCTCCCCTTACGAGCAGTACTTC.

With regard to this clone: The same CDR3 is also encoded by other DNA sequences in this sample. The chain is built from TRBV19 and TRBJ2-7; 8 bases are a match to TRBD1. This CDR3 has 13 residues. Germline V gene lookup returns CDR1 LNHDA and CDR2 SQIVND (reference sequence). The junction had 1 base not matched to a gene; V was cut back by 2 bases and J by 4 bases. The DNA of the CDR3 is TGTGCCAGTAGTATAACAGGGGGTTACGAGCAGTACTTC. Translated: CASSITGGYEQYF.

The rearrangement uses TRBV18 and TRBJ2-3, with 8 bases identical to TRBD1. CDR1 is KGHSH, CDR2 LQKENI, per germline. V was clipped by 3 bases and J by 10 bases; unmatched bases: 0. CDR3 size: 11 residues. This CDR3 reads CASSPGQAQYF. In DNA form, the CDR3 reads TGTGCCAGCTCACCGGGACAGGCGCAGTATTTT.

The rearrangement joins TRBV7-8 to TRBJ2-5; 7 nucleotides match TRBD1. Germline V lookup: CDR1 SGHVS, CDR2 FQNEAQ. The CDR3 length is 13 residues. The trim removed 4 bases at V and 5 bases at J, leaving 4 bases unmatched. CDR3 in amino acids: CASSSTGMETQYF. CDR3 sequence (DNA): TGTGCCAGCAGCTCGACAGGGATGGAGACCCAGTACTTC.

The chain joins TRBV5-1 to TRBJ2-5; D is uncertain. The CDR3 is 12 residues long. Trimming shortened V by 5 bases and J by 1 base, and 6 bases separated the two germline ends. CDR1 SGHRS and CDR2 YFSETQ come from the germline V gene. This chain's CDR3 is CASSYSQETQYF. CDR3 nucleotides: TGCGCCAGCAGTTATTCCCAAGAGACCCAGTACTTC.

The chain links TRBV24-1 to TRBJ2-5, with 8 nucleotides matching TRBD1. V lost 4 bases, J lost 5 bases, and 8 bases stayed unmatched. Germline loops: CDR1 KGHDR, CDR2 SFDVKD. This CDR3 has 15 amino acids. CDR3 DNA sequence: TGTGCCACCAGTGAAAACGGACAGGGTAAGGAGACCCAGTACTTC. This gives the protein CATSENGQGKETQYF.

The chain carries TRBV21-1 and TRBJ1-1; TRBD1, the D gene given by the table, was not confirmed from the DNA. TRBV21-1 is tagged as a pseudogene. This CDR3 is 17 amino acids long. This CDR3 reads CASSKERTGPKGTEAFF. The CDR3 DNA follows: TGTGCCAGCAGCAAAGAGAGGACAGGGCCGAAGGGGACTGAAGCTTTCTTT.

Comments on this clone: One end of the junction varies from germline; a read error may be responsible. V and J are TRBV2 and TRBJ1-4; D perhaps matches TRBD1 (5 bases). CDR1 is SNHLY and CDR2 is FYNNEI in the germline V gene. The CDR3 has 18 residues. The CDR3 DNA sequence: TGTGCCAGCAGTCCCCCTTATCCAGCTAGGACAACAAATGAAAAACTGTTTTTT. Translation gives CASSPPYPARTTNEKLFF.

Of note for this clone: The same CDR3 arises from other DNA sequences in this sample as well. This chain uses TRBV6-5 with TRBJ1-5; D not certain. Germline CDR1 and CDR2: MNHEY and SVGAGI. This CDR3 region has 14 residues. V was pared by 2 bases and J by 1 base, with 6 bases between. The CDR3 loop reads CASSYRGSNQPQHF. The CDR3 DNA is TGTGCCAGCAGTTACCGTGGCAGCAATCAGCCCCAGCATTTT.

The chain recombines TRBV27 with TRBJ2-3, with TRBD2 identical over 10 bases. Germline loops: CDR1 MNHEY, CDR2 SMNVEV (reference sequence). With V trimmed by 4 bases and J by 3 bases, 13 bases remained unmatched. The CDR3 has 18 residues. The CDR3 sequence is CASSSPRVAGGRTDTQYF. CDR3 nucleotide sequence: TGTGCCAGCAGTTCCCCGAGGGTAGCGGGAGGAAGGACAGATACGCAGTATTTT.

CDR3 region: CSASEQQATGEPQHF. CDR3 in DNA: TGCAGTGCTAGTGAGCAACAGGCTACAGGGGAGCCCCAGCATTTT. The chain is built from TRBV20-1 and TRBJ1-5; 7 bases agree with TRBD1. The CDR3 extends over 15 amino acids. Germline CDR1 DFQATT, CDR2 SNEGSKA (reference sequence). The ends lost 3 bases at V and 8 bases at J; junction bases unmatched: 13.

The V and J genes are TRBV3-1 (or the pseudogene TRBV3-2) and TRBJ2-1, with 12 bases aligning to TRBD2. The CDR3 loop spans 14 amino acids. After removal of 6 bases from V and 9 bases from J, the junction contained 6 bases not matched to a gene. Per germline, CDR1 LGHDT and CDR2 YNNKEL (reference sequence). CDR3 residues: CASRLTSGRTEQFF. The CDR3 nucleotides read TGTGCCAGCAGACTCACTAGCGGGAGGACTGAGCAGTTCTTC.

V is TRBV29-1 and J is TRBJ2-7; 7 bases are a match to TRBD2. The CDR3 runs 11 residues. Per germline, CDR1 SQVTM and CDR2 ANQGSEA. Unmatched junction bases numbered 6, after V lost 7 bases and J lost 6 bases. As DNA, the CDR3 is TGCAGCGGCGGGGGTAGGGGCGAGCAGTACTTC. This sequence encodes CSGGGRGEQYF.

V gene TRBV19 combines with J gene TRBJ2-3; 9 positions match TRBD2. Per the germline V gene, CDR1 is LNHDA and CDR2 is SQIVND (reference sequence). This CDR3 contains 15 residues. Germline trimming cut 4 bases from V and 3 bases from J; bases unmatched to any gene: 5. The CDR3 is CASSSGGAETDTQYF. The CDR3 DNA is TGTGCCAGTAGTAGCGGGGGGGCCGAGACAGATACGCAGTATTTT.

The chain is built from TRBV6-5 and TRBJ1-4; tentatively, D is TRBD1 (6 bases). Germline V gene lookup returns CDR1 MNHEY and CDR2 SVGAGI. V lost 2 bases, J lost 0 bases, and 10 bases lay in between. This CDR3 has 16 amino acids. The CDR3 bases are TGTGCCAGCAGTTACCCCGGGGGGCCAACTAATGAAAAACTGTTTTTT. Encoded protein: CASSYPGGPTNEKLFF.

This chain connects TRBV21-1 to TRBJ1-1; the D call of TRBD1 is as the table states it, not checked on the DNA. TRBV21-1 is labeled a pseudogene. CDR3 length: 18 amino acids. The CDR3, as DNA: TGTGCCAGCAGCAAAGTGAACAGGGGGCTGATAGTGGGCACTGAAGCTTTCTTT. It specifies CASSKVNRGLIVGTEAFF.

This clone has more than one count but fewer than ten. Other DNA sequences in the sample encode the same CDR3. The chain employs TRBV24-1 and TRBJ2-1; TRBD2 matches at 15 bases. Germline lookup yields CDR1 KGHDR and CDR2 SFDVKD. The V and J ends lost 3 bases and 10 bases, in that order; junction bases with no gene match: 12. CDR3 length: 18 amino acids. The CDR3 DNA is TGTGCCACCAGTGATCCCGGGACTAGCGGGGGGATCCAAGGGGAGCAGTTCTTC. Translation: CATSDPGTSGGIQGEQFF.

This clone was found once. V usage is TRBV9 and J usage is TRBJ2-7; 7 nucleotides match TRBD2. The J segment lost 9 bases and the V segment lost 0 bases, leaving 15 bases of the junction unmatched. The CDR3 has 16 residues. Germline V gene sequence: CDR1 SGDLS, CDR2 YYNGEE. The CDR3 protein is CASSVGTGGNGHGQYF. The CDR3 DNA follows: TGTGCCAGCAGCGTAGGCACCGGGGGGAACGGGCATGGGCAGTACTTC.

The rearrangement links TRBV9 to TRBJ1-2; 10 nucleotides line up with TRBD1. Per germline, CDR1 SGDLS and CDR2 YYNGEE. The CDR3 contains 15 residues. With 2 bases clipped from V and 4 bases from J, the junction kept 5 bases outside the gene matches. CDR3 in amino acids: CASSVSGQGGYGYTF. CDR3 nucleotide sequence: TGTGCCAGCAGCGTTTCCGGACAGGGGGGCTATGGCTACACCTTC.

The chain couples TRBV11-2 to TRBJ1-2; 8 nucleotides line up with TRBD1. The germline V gene has CDR1 SGHAT and CDR2 FQNNGV. CDR3 length: 14 amino acids. Trimming cost V 4 bases and J 3 bases; bases outside gene matches: 4. CDR3 region: CASSSQGADYGYTF. The CDR3 coding sequence is TGTGCCAGCAGCTCCCAGGGGGCAGACTATGGCTACACCTTC.

The rearrangement uses TRBV29-1 and TRBJ1-1, with D possibly being TRBD1 (5 bases). Trimming removed 6 bases from V and 10 bases from J, with 21 bases in between. The germline CDR1 and CDR2 sequences are SQVTM and ANQGSEA. CDR3 length: 13 amino acids. CDR3 DNA sequence: TGCAGCGTGAGCCCTGGGGTCCCCGGGGGAGCTTTCTTT. Amino acids: CSVSPGVPGGAFF.

The chain recombines TRBV10-3 with TRBJ1-1; 9 bases are a match to TRBD1. Germline CDR1 and CDR2: ENHRY and SYGVKD. The CDR3 is 14 amino acids. Trimming took 7 bases from V and 1 from J; bases not matched to a gene: 4. This chain's CDR3 is CAITSGQGNTEAFF. The CDR3 DNA sequence: TGTGCCATCACCTCGGGACAGGGGAACACTGAAGCTTTCTTT.

The J gene is TRBJ2-7, the V gene TRBV7-9; 9 positions agree with TRBD2. The CDR3 totals 15 residues. Germline values: CDR1 SEHNR, CDR2 FQNEAQ (reference sequence). The V gene end was trimmed by 5 bases and the J gene end by 6 bases; junction bases not matched to a gene: 11. The CDR3 DNA reads as TGTGCCAGCAGCCCCGCCGGGTCTAGCGGGACCGAGCAGTACTTC. Translating gives CASSPAGSSGTEQYF.

The rearrangement links TRBV6-2 or TRBV6-3 to TRBJ2-7; D uncertain. This CDR3 region has 12 residues. Looked up from germline, CDR1 is MNHEY and CDR2 is SVGEGT. Trimming took off 2 bases at V and 3 bases at J, with 5 bases between the two ends. The CDR3 DNA reads as TGTGCCAGCAGTTACCCGCGCTACGAGCAGTACTTC. Translating it yields CASSYPRYEQYF.

This chain joins TRBV19 and TRBJ2-7; TRBD2 matches 7 bases. This CDR3 spans 16 amino acids. Germline trimming cut 3 bases from V and 0 bases from J; bases unmatched to any gene: 8. CDR1 LNHDA and CDR2 SQIVND come from the germline V gene (reference sequence). The CDR3 DNA is TGTGCCAGTAGTATGCGGGGGACGGATAGCTCCTACGAGCAGTACTTC. Amino acids: CASSMRGTDSSYEQYF.